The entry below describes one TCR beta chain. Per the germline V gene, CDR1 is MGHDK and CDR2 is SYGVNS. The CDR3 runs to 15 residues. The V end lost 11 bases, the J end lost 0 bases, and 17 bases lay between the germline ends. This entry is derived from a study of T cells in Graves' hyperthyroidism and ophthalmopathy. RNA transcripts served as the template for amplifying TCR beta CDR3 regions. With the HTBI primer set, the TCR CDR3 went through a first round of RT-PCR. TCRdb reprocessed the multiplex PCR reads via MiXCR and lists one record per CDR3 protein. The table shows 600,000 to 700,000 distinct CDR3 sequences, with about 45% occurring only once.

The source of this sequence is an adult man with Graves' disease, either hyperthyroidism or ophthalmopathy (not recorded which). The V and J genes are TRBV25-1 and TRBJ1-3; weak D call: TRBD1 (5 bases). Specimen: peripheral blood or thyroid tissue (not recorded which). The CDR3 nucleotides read TGTGCCTGGAGGGGACGGTCTTACTCTGGAAACACCATATATTTT. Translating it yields CAWRGRSYSGNTIYF.